A selection of T cell receptor beta chains follows, all from one sample in a study of blood T cell repertoires in COVID-19. The method was immunoSEQ multiplex PCR; TCRdb's version includes in-frame clones alone and lacks a portion of them. The sample carries approximately 200,000 clones, approximately 80% recorded once. Input material: peripheral blood. The receptors come from a woman of 80 years or more with acute or convalescent COVID-19. CDR3s include the opening cysteine and the closing phenylalanine or tryptophan. The D gene is left open where the match is weak. Clone size is stated in some rows and not others, as once, few, many or a class when expanded.

size: .; J: TRBJ1-4; V: TRBV7-2; D: TRBD1; length: 14; CDR3: CASSRDRANEKLFF; DNA: TGTGCCAGCAGCCGGGACAGGGCAAATGAAAAACTGTTTTTT
size: .; J: TRBJ2-7; V: TRBV6-5; D: TRBD1; length: 14; CDR3: CASSFPNRGREQYF; DNA: TGTGCCAGCAGTTTCCCCAACAGGGGGCGCGAGCAGTACTTC
size: .; J: TRBJ1-2; V: TRBV11-1; D: .; length: 12; CDR3: CASSFENYGYTF; DNA: TGTGCCAGCAGCTTTGAGAACTATGGCTACACCTTC
size: .; J: TRBJ1-1; V: TRBV18; D: TRBD1; length: 15; CDR3: CASSPQGAGNTEAFF; DNA: TGTGCCAGCTCTCCGCAGGGGGCAGGGAACACTGAAGCTTTCTTT
size: .; J: TRBJ1-6; V: TRBV4-2; D: .; length: 18; CDR3: CASSQDLGASSYNSPLHF; DNA: TGTGCCAGCAGCCAAGATCTGGGGGCCAGCTCCTATAATTCACCCCTCCACTTT
size: once; J: TRBJ1-2; V: TRBV7-2; D: .; length: 12; CDR3: CASSRPGYGYTF; DNA: TGTGCCAGCAGCCGGCCGGGCTATGGCTACACCTTC
size: .; J: TRBJ2-7; V: TRBV28; D: .; length: 16; CDR3: CASSSVAAGFSYEQYF; DNA: TGTGCCAGCAGTTCCGTGGCGGCGGGATTTTCCTACGAGCAGTACTTC
size: .; J: TRBJ1-2; V: TRBV28; D: .; length: 14; CDR3: CASSLNRANYGYTF; DNA: TGTGCCAGCAGTTTAAACAGGGCTAACTATGGCTACACCTTC
size: .; J: TRBJ2-3; V: TRBV29-1; D: .; length: 13; CDR3: CSVLLGRTDTQYF; DNA: TGCAGCGTTCTGCTGGGCCGCACAGATACGCAGTATTTT
size: .; J: TRBJ2-7; V: TRBV18; D: TRBD1; length: 14; CDR3: CASSAGTGVQEQYF; DNA: TGTGCCAGCTCGGCCGGGACAGGGGTTCAAGAGCAGTACTTC
size: .; J: TRBJ1-3; V: TRBV7-2; D: TRBD1; length: 17; CDR3: CASSSTTGQWSGNTIYF; DNA: TGTGCCAGCAGCTCCACGACGGGACAGTGGTCCGGAAACACCATATATTTT
size: .; J: TRBJ2-1; V: TRBV4-3; D: TRBD2; length: 19; CDR3: CASSHLVAGGPGSYNEQFF; DNA: TGCGCCAGCAGCCATCTGGTAGCGGGGGGGCCGGGTTCCTACAATGAGCAGTTCTTC
size: .; J: TRBJ2-1; V: TRBV29-1; D: TRBD2; length: 15; CDR3: CSGRTSGRARNEQFF; DNA: TGCAGCGGCCGGACTAGCGGGAGGGCCAGGAATGAGCAGTTCTTC
size: once; J: TRBJ1-5; V: TRBV6-4; D: .; length: 13; CDR3: CASSEHESQPQHF; DNA: TGTGCCAGCAGTGAACATGAATCCCAGCCCCAGCATTTT
size: .; J: TRBJ1-1; V: TRBV11-1; D: .; length: 14; CDR3: CASSLATGPTEAFF; DNA: TGTGCCAGCAGCTTAGCCACAGGGCCCACTGAAGCTTTCTTT
size: .; J: TRBJ2-5; V: TRBV5-8; D: TRBD2; length: 15; CDR3: CASSELAGGRKTQYF; DNA: TGTGCCAGCAGCGAACTAGCGGGGGGGCGTAAGACCCAGTACTTC
size: .; J: TRBJ2-6; V: TRBV2; D: .; length: 17; CDR3: CASSVGVLSSGANVLTF; DNA: TGTGCCAGCAGCGTAGGGGTCCTGAGCTCTGGGGCCAACGTCCTGACTTTC
size: .; J: TRBJ1-2; V: TRBV10-3; D: .; length: 13; CDR3: CAISEGPLYGYTF; DNA: TGTGCCATCAGTGAGGGGCCCCTGTATGGCTACACCTTC
size: .; J: TRBJ2-7; V: TRBV28; D: .; length: 10; CDR3: CASSGAEQYF; DNA: TGTGCCAGCAGTGGGGCAGAGCAGTACTTC
size: .; J: TRBJ1-5; V: TRBV27; D: .; length: 14; CDR3: CASSPGDRNQPQHF; DNA: TGTGCCAGCAGTCCCGGGGATCGCAATCAGCCCCAGCATTTT
size: .; J: TRBJ2-1; V: TRBV7-2; D: .; length: 14; CDR3: CASSLVIHGNEQFF; DNA: TGTGCCAGCAGCTTAGTTATTCACGGGAATGAGCAGTTCTTC
size: .; J: TRBJ1-1; V: TRBV5-4; D: .; length: 14; CDR3: CASRGAGPDTEAFF; DNA: TGTGCCAGCAGGGGGGCAGGGCCCGACACTGAAGCTTTCTTT
size: .; J: TRBJ2-7; V: TRBV7-2; D: TRBD2; length: 15; CDR3: CASSLAAGLVEEQYF; DNA: TGTGCCAGCAGCTTAGCAGCGGGGCTAGTGGAGGAGCAGTACTTC
size: .; J: TRBJ2-3; V: TRBV29-1; D: TRBD2; length: 13; CDR3: CSVRLAGSDTQYF; DNA: TGCAGCGTTAGACTAGCGGGTTCAGATACGCAGTATTTT
size: .; J: TRBJ1-6; V: TRBV19; D: TRBD1; length: 18; CDR3: CASQWMGTGGVSNSPLHF; DNA: TGTGCCAGTCAATGGATGGGGACAGGGGGCGTATCGAATTCACCCCTCCACTTT
size: .; J: TRBJ1-1; V: TRBV7-9; D: .; length: 14; CDR3: CASSLGEGQNEAFF; DNA: TGTGCCAGCAGCTTAGGGGAAGGACAGAATGAAGCTTTCTTT
size: few; J: TRBJ1-2; V: TRBV6-5; D: TRBD1; length: 13; CDR3: CASTNGQVHGYTF; DNA: TGTGCCAGCACCAACGGACAGGTCCATGGCTACACCTTC
size: .; J: TRBJ2-4; V: TRBV24-1; D: TRBD2; length: 16; CDR3: CATSDPAGETKNIQYF; DNA: TGTGCCACCAGTGACCCTGCGGGGGAAACCAAAAACATTCAGTACTTC
size: once; J: TRBJ1-2; V: TRBV2; D: .; length: 14; CDR3: CASSDGAGINGYTF; DNA: TGTGCCAGCAGCGATGGCGCAGGGATCAATGGCTACACCTTC
size: .; J: TRBJ2-7; V: TRBV24-1; D: TRBD1; length: 15; CDR3: CATSDPGQGLNEQYF; DNA: TGTGCCACCAGTGATCCCGGACAGGGCCTCAACGAGCAGTACTTC
size: .; J: TRBJ1-5; V: TRBV15; D: .; length: 16; CDR3: CATSRDLQGRGQPQHF; DNA: TGTGCCACCAGCAGAGATCTGCAGGGGAGGGGGCAGCCCCAGCATTTT
size: .; J: TRBJ1-2; V: TRBV11-2; D: TRBD1; length: 16; CDR3: CASSLGLAQGAQGYTF; DNA: TGTGCCAGCAGCTTAGGATTGGCGCAGGGGGCGCAAGGCTACACCTTC
size: once; J: TRBJ2-5; V: TRBV9; D: TRBD2; length: 15; CDR3: CASSRTSGVQETQYF; DNA: TGTGCCAGCAGCCGAACTAGCGGGGTACAAGAGACCCAGTACTTC
size: .; J: TRBJ2-7; V: TRBV27; D: .; length: 14; CDR3: CASSETVNHYEQYF; DNA: TGTGCCAGCAGTGAGACAGTAAACCACTACGAGCAGTACTTC
size: .; J: TRBJ1-1; V: TRBV18; D: .; length: 13; CDR3: CASSLGGRLEAFF; DNA: TGTGCCAGCTCGCTCGGAGGACGGCTTGAAGCTTTCTTT
size: .; J: TRBJ1-2; V: TRBV7-9; D: TRBD1; length: 14; CDR3: CASSLPGTGSGYTF; DNA: TGTGCCAGCAGCTTACCCGGGACAGGCAGTGGCTACACCTTC
size: few; J: TRBJ2-7; V: TRBV19; D: TRBD1; length: 13; CDR3: CASRRQGKDEQYF; DNA: TGTGCCAGTAGAAGACAGGGTAAAGACGAGCAGTACTTC
size: .; J: TRBJ2-1; V: TRBV6-2/TRBV6-3; D: .; length: 11; CDR3: CASSYNNEQFF; DNA: TGTGCCAGCAGTTATAACAATGAGCAGTTCTTC
size: .; J: TRBJ1-1; V: TRBV14; D: .; length: 14; CDR3: CASSQATGNTEAFF; DNA: TGTGCCAGCAGCCAAGCTACAGGGAACACTGAAGCTTTCTTT
size: .; J: TRBJ2-7; V: TRBV30; D: TRBD1; length: 13; CDR3: CAWSPGQVNEQYF; DNA: TGTGCCTGGAGTCCGGGACAGGTAAACGAGCAGTACTTC
size: .; J: TRBJ2-2; V: TRBV7-6; D: .; length: 16; CDR3: CASSLVSQPNTGELFF; DNA: TGTGCCAGCAGCTTAGTATCACAGCCGAACACCGGGGAGCTGTTTTTT
size: .; J: TRBJ2-2; V: TRBV30; D: TRBD2; length: 17; CDR3: CAWSVSSGGARTGELFF; DNA: TGTGCCTGGAGTGTATCTAGCGGGGGGGCGAGAACCGGGGAGCTGTTTTTT
size: once; J: TRBJ1-1; V: TRBV29-1; D: .; length: 13; CDR3: CSVRIDSGTEAFF; DNA: TGCAGCGTTAGAATCGACTCGGGGACTGAAGCTTTCTTT